Below are 22 T cell receptor beta chains sequenced from a single sample in a study of naive and memory T cell subsets. Broader study findings: Naive repertoires, especially CD8, held a few larger clonotypes, possibly memory cells re-expressing CD45RA.

Two oligonucleotides, mixed equimolar, formed the beta constant-region primer covering TRBC1 and TRBC2. The ligated cDNA underwent four PCR rounds using SP2 and nested alpha and beta constant-region primers. One entry per CDR3 protein, called by TCRdb with MiXCR from the UMI-ligation and nested PCR reads. The top ten hold around 0.097% of the sample, which has 140,000 to 150,000 distinct CDR3 sequences, roughly 22% seen once. Which antigens these TCRs recognize remains unknown. Sequenced: naive CD4+ T cells from blood. The receptors derive from a human donor in good health.

The V gene is TRBV5-1, the J gene TRBJ1-2; D is undetermined. This CDR3 contains 14 residues. V dropped 0 bases and J dropped 3 bases, with 9 bases sitting between them. CDR1 and CDR2 from the germline V gene are SGHRS and YFSETQ. Here the CDR3 reads CASSLETRDYGYTF. The DNA of the CDR3 is TGCGCCAGCAGCTTGGAGACGCGGGACTATGGCTACACCTTC.

V gene TRBV28 combines with J gene TRBJ1-5; D gene ambiguous. This CDR3 comprises 12 residues. Between the trimmed V and J ends, which lost 3 bases and 16 bases, there was a span of 16 bases. CDR1 is MDHEN, CDR2 SYDVKM, per germline. As DNA, the CDR3 is TGTGCCAGCAGTTTTGGGCAGCGCGAGGGTCATTTT. Protein sequence: CASSFGQREGHF.

CDR3 nucleotide sequence: TGTGCCAGCAGTTTACCCCTGGGGGGAGCTTTCTTT. Translated, it gives CASSLPLGGAFF. The chain employs TRBV28 and TRBJ1-1; maybe TRBD1 (5 bases). V gave up 2 bases and J gave up 10 bases, with 11 bases separating them. The CDR3 is made up of 12 amino acids. The germline V gene encodes CDR1 MDHEN and CDR2 SYDVKM.

In this sample, this clonotype turned up a few times. The V gene is TRBV28, the J gene TRBJ2-7; 10 nucleotides match TRBD1. The CDR3 is 15 amino acids. From germline, CDR1 is MDHEN and CDR2 SYDVKM. V lost 3 bases to trimming and J lost 2 bases; unmatched junction nucleotides: 4. CDR3 sequence reads: CASSFAGTGAYEQYF. In DNA, the CDR3 is TGTGCCAGCAGTTTCGCTGGGACAGGGGCCTACGAGCAGTACTTC. Drawing the rest from reference TRBV28 and TRBJ2-7, the complete variable domain is DVKVTQSSRYLVKRTGEKVFLECVQDMDHENMFWYRQDPGLGLRLIYFSYDVKMKEKGDIPEGYSVSREKKERFSLILESASTNQTSMYLCASSFAGTGAYEQYFGPGTRLTVT.

This clonotype was seen only a few times. The gene calls are TRBV3-1 and TRBJ2-5; D tentatively fits TRBD1 or TRBD2 (5 bases each). In germline, CDR1 is LGHDT, CDR2 YNNKEL (reference sequence). V was cut by 3 bases and J by 10 bases, with 15 bases left in between. This CDR3 has 13 residues. The CDR3 DNA is TGTGCCAGCAGCCACAGTCCTCTGGGGGACCAGTACTTC. This translates into CASSHSPLGDQYF.

CDR3 region: CASAGTSGNEQFF. Written as DNA, the CDR3 is TGTGCTAGTGCCGGGACTAGCGGAAATGAGCAGTTCTTC. V gene TRBV12-5 combines with J gene TRBJ2-1; 11 bases are shared with TRBD2. The CDR3 loop spans 13 amino acids. CDR1 LGHNT and CDR2 FRNRAP come from the germline V gene. The V and J ends lost 7 bases and 7 bases, in that order; junction bases with no gene match: 3.

This clonotype was observed a handful of times. V gene TRBV7-8 combines with J gene TRBJ2-2; the D gene is possibly TRBD2 (6 bases). This CDR3 spans 15 amino acids. Germline CDR1 reads SGHVS; CDR2 reads FQNEAQ. V gave up 5 bases and J gave up 7 bases, with 17 bases separating them. The CDR3 here is CASSILAALRGELFF. The CDR3 DNA follows: TGTGCCAGCAGCATATTAGCGGCCTTGCGCGGGGAGCTGTTTTTT. The full variable domain, in which reference TRBV7-8 and TRBJ2-2 provide the parts outside the CDR3, is GAGVSQSPRYKVAKRGQDVALRCDPISGHVSLFWYQQALGQGPEFLTYFQNEAQLDKSGLPSDRFFAERPEGSVSTLKIQRTQQEDSAVYLCASSILAALRGELFFGEGSRLTVL.

This clonotype was counted a few times. The gene calls are TRBV20-1 and TRBJ2-1; D is possibly TRBD1 or TRBD2 (7 bases each). The germline V gene encodes CDR1 DFQATT and CDR2 SNEGSKA (reference sequence). CDR3 length equals 13 residues. The germline V and J ends were trimmed by 6 bases and 5 bases, with 14 bases remaining between them. The CDR3 region is CSASRGGHNEQFF. The CDR3 DNA is TGCAGTGCGTCCAGGGGGGGTCACAATGAGCAGTTCTTC.

The chain combines TRBV7-9 with TRBJ2-7, with 7 bases aligning to TRBD1. V dropped 5 bases and J dropped 0; count of bases not matched to a gene: 4. The CDR3 has 14 amino acids. Looked up from germline, CDR1 is SEHNR and CDR2 is FQNEAQ (reference sequence). This CDR3 reads CASSRGQASYEQYF. The CDR3 DNA follows: TGTGCCAGCAGCCGTGGACAGGCCTCCTACGAGCAGTACTTC.

This clonotype appeared a few times. The DNA for the CDR3 is TGTGCCAGCAGCTTAGATTACAGAAAAACCACCTACGAGCAGTACTTC. Translating gives CASSLDYRKTTYEQYF. The chain links TRBV11-2 to TRBJ2-7; D unclear. Trimming took 0 bases from V and 2 from J, leaving 14 bases between them. This CDR3 comprises 16 residues. The V gene's germline CDR1 is SGHAT and CDR2 FQNNGV. Drawing the rest from reference TRBV11-2 and TRBJ2-7, the complete variable domain is EAGVAQSPRYKIIEKRQSVAFWCNPISGHATLYWYQQILGQGPKLLIQFQNNGVVDDSQLPKDRFSAERLKGVDSTLKIQPAKLEDSAVYLCASSLDYRKTTYEQYFGPGTRLTVT.

This clonotype was seen ten or more times. The chain has TRBV6-6 and TRBJ2-3; D is unclear. The germline CDR1 and CDR2 sequences are MNHNY and SVGAGI (reference sequence). V was shortened by 2 bases and J by 4 bases, with 16 bases between the two germline ends. The CDR3 sequence is 16 residues long. This CDR3 reads CASSYGLDDFPDTQYF. As DNA, the CDR3 is TGTGCCAGCAGTTACGGCCTAGACGATTTTCCAGATACGCAGTATTTT.

V and J are TRBV25-1 and TRBJ1-1, with 9 bases identical to TRBD1. The length of the CDR3 is 15 residues. With 5 bases clipped from V and 0 bases from J, the junction kept 4 bases outside the gene matches. CDR1 and CDR2 from the germline V gene are MGHDK and SYGVNS. The CDR3 bases are TGTGCCAGCAGTTCCTGGACAGGGGTGAACACTGAAGCTTTCTTT. Translated: CASSSWTGVNTEAFF.

CDR3 nucleotide sequence: TGTGCCAGCAAGACGGATAGCACAGATACGCAGTATTTT. Translation gives CASKTDSTDTQYF. J is TRBJ2-3 and V is TRBV12-3 or TRBV12-4; D gene uncertain. V gave up 7 bases and J gave up 0 bases, with 8 bases separating them. This CDR3 region has 13 residues.

This clonotype has just a few counts. This CDR3 reads CASSLLRSSYNEQFF. The CDR3 coding sequence is TGCGCCAGCAGCTTGTTGCGGAGCTCCTACAATGAGCAGTTCTTC. The chain couples TRBV5-1 to TRBJ2-1, with D unresolved. In germline, CDR1 is SGHRS, CDR2 YFSETQ. The CDR3 spans 15 residues. V was cut by 1 base and J by 0 bases, with 8 bases left in between. Based on the CDR3 plus reference TRBV5-1 and TRBJ2-1, the full variable domain is KAGVTQTPRYLIKTRGQQVTLSCSPISGHRSVSWYQQTPGQGLQFLFEYFSETQRNKGNFPGRFSGRQFSNSRSEMNVSTLELGDSALYLCASSLLRSSYNEQFFGPGTRLTVL.

The genes are TRBV3-1 and TRBJ2-3; a weak D match, TRBD2 (6 bases). The germline V gene has CDR1 LGHDT and CDR2 YNNKEL (reference sequence). The CDR3 sequence is 16 residues long. The V and J ends lost 0 bases and 2 bases respectively, with 12 bases between them. CDR3 DNA sequence: TGTGCCAGCAGCCAAGATCTGCGGGGTGACACAGATACGCAGTATTTT. Its protein product is CASSQDLRGDTDTQYF.

The chain carries TRBV9 and TRBJ2-1; D call uncertain. The V gene lost 0 bases and the J gene lost 0 bases, with 10 bases spanning the gap. Germline CDR1 reads SGDLS; CDR2 reads YYNGEE. The CDR3 is 16 amino acids. This CDR3 is CASSVEGLSSYNEQFF. CDR3 coding DNA: TGTGCCAGCAGCGTAGAGGGCTTAAGCTCCTACAATGAGCAGTTCTTC. Filled out from reference TRBV9 and TRBJ2-1, the complete variable domain reads DSGVTQTPKHLITATGQRVTLRCSPRSGDLSVYWYQQSLDQGLQFLIQYYNGEERAKGNILERFSAQQFPDLHSELNLSSLELGDSALYFCASSVEGLSSYNEQFFGPGTRLTVL.

The rearrangement uses TRBV4-3 and TRBJ2-1, with 10 positions matching TRBD2. CDR3 length: 18 amino acids. The V gene end was trimmed by 0 bases and the J gene end by 7 bases; junction bases not matched to a gene: 12. From germline, CDR1 is LGHNA and CDR2 YSLEER. CDR3: CASSQDPPGSGRANEQFF. For the CDR3, the DNA is TGCGCCAGCAGCCAAGACCCCCCCGGGAGCGGGAGGGCGAATGAGCAGTTCTTC.

In its sample, this clonotype was seen a few times. CDR3 sequence: CASIKTWGGTYNSPLHF. The CDR3 DNA reads as TGTGCCAGCATCAAAACCTGGGGGGGAACTTATAATTCACCCCTCCACTTT. This chain uses TRBV28 with TRBJ1-6; D might be TRBD1 (5 bases). The length of the CDR3 is 17 residues. V dropped 7 bases and J dropped 4 bases, with 20 bases sitting between them. CDR1 and CDR2 from the germline V gene are MDHEN and SYDVKM. Looking up the rest from reference TRBV28 and TRBJ1-6 gives the full variable domain: DVKVTQSSRYLVKRTGEKVFLECVQDMDHENMFWYRQDPGLGLRLIYFSYDVKMKEKGDIPEGYSVSREKKERFSLILESASTNQTSMYLCASIKTWGGTYNSPLHFGNGTRLTVT.

This chain joins TRBV30 and TRBJ1-2, with D hard to call. Germline CDR1 and CDR2: GTSNPN and SVGIG (reference sequence). The CDR3 runs 13 residues. Trimming left V 3 bases short and J 0 bases short, with 8 bases between. The CDR3 is CAWRSWANYGYTF. The CDR3 coding sequence is TGTGCCTGGAGATCATGGGCTAACTATGGCTACACCTTC.

This clonotype has only a few counts. The chain combines TRBV7-9 with TRBJ2-6; weak D call: TRBD1 (5 bases). V was shortened by 3 bases and J by 0 bases, with 9 bases between the two germline ends. CDR3 size: 16 residues. Germline CDR1 SEHNR, CDR2 FQNEAQ (reference sequence). In nucleotides, the CDR3 is TGTGCCAGCAGCTTTCAGGGCTTCTCTGGGGCCAACGTCCTGACTTTC. Translating it yields CASSFQGFSGANVLTF.

This clonotype has a count of ten or more. The chain uses TRBV20-1 and TRBJ2-7, with D possibly being TRBD2 (6 bases). Germline V gene data show CDR1 as DFQATT and CDR2 as SNEGSKA (reference sequence). The CDR3 is made up of 12 amino acids. V shed 3 bases and J shed 5 bases, with 11 bases lying between them. The CDR3 here is CSASGRVNEQYF. The CDR3 DNA reads as TGCAGTGCTAGCGGGAGAGTCAACGAGCAGTACTTC.

This clonotype has only a few counts. The chain has TRBV28 and TRBJ2-7, with D tentatively TRBD1 (6 bases). Germline CDR1 reads MDHEN; CDR2 reads SYDVKM. The CDR3 extends over 14 amino acids. V lost 6 bases, J lost 1 base, and 13 bases lay in between. CDR3 sequence reads: CASRGTRASYEQYF. The CDR3 coding sequence is TGTGCCAGCAGAGGGACAAGAGCATCCTACGAGCAGTACTTC.